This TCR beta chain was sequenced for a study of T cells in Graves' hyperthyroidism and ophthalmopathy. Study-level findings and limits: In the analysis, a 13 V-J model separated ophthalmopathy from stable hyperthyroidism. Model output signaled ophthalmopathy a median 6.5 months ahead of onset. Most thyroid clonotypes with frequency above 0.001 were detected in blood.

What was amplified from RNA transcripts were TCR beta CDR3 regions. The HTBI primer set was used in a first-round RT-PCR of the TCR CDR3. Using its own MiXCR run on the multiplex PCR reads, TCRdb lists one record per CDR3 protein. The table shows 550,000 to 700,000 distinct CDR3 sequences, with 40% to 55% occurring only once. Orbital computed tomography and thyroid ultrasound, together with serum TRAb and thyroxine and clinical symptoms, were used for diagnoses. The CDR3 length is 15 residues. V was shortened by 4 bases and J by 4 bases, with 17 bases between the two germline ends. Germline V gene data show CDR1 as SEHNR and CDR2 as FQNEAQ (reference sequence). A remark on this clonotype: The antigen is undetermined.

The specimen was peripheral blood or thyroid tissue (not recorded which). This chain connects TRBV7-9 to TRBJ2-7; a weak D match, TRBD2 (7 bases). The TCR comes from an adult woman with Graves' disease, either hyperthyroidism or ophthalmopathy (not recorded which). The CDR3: CASSSFGGGVYEQYF. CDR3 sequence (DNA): TGTGCCAGCAGCTCCTTCGGAGGGGGGGTATACGAGCAGTACTTC.